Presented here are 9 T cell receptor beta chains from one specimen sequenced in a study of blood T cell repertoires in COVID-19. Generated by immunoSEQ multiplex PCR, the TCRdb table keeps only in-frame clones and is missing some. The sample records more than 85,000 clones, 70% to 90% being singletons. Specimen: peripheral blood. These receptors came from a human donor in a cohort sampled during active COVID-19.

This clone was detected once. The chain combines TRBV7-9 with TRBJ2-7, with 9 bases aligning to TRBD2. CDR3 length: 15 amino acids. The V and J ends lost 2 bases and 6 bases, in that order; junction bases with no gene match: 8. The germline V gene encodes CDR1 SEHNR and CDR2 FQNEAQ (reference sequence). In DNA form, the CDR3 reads TGTGCCAGCAGCTTAAGTACTAGCGGGCTTTCCGAGCAGTACTTC. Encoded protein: CASSLSTSGLSEQYF.

In DNA form, the CDR3 reads TGTGCCAGCAGTGAATCACAGCTACCCAGTCGCAAGCAGTTCTTC. Protein sequence: CASSESQLPSRKQFF. J is TRBJ2-1 and V is TRBV2; D is undetermined. There are 15 residues in the CDR3. Between the trimmed V and J ends, which lost 2 bases and 11 bases, there was a span of 19 bases. The V gene's germline CDR1 is SNHLY and CDR2 FYNNEI.

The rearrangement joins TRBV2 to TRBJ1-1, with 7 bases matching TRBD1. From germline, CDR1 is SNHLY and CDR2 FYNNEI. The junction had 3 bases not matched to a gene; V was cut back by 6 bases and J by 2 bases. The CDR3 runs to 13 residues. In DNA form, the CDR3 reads TGTGCCAGCAGGACAGGGTTTAACACTGAAGCTTTCTTT. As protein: CASRTGFNTEAFF.

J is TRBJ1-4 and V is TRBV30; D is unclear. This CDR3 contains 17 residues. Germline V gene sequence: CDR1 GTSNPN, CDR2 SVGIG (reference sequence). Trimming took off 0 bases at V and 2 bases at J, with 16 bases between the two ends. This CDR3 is CAWSVPRTDRTNEKLFF. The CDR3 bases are TGTGCCTGGAGTGTACCCCGAACAGATCGGACTAATGAAAAACTGTTTTTT.

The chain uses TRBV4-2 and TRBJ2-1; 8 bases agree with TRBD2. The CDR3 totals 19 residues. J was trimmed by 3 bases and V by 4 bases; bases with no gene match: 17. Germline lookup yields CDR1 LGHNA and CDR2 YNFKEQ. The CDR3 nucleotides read TGTGCCAGCAGCCCGCATAGCGGGGCGCGCCGAAAACACTACAATGAGCAGTTCTTC. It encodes CASSPHSGARRKHYNEQFF.

CDR3 sequence reads: CASSLGGGEPGNEQFF. CDR3 bases: TGTGCCAGCAGCTTAGGCGGGGGAGAGCCGGGGAATGAGCAGTTCTTC. The genes are TRBV7-2 and TRBJ2-1, with 7 bases matching TRBD2. The trim removed 1 base at V and 7 bases at J, leaving 10 bases unmatched. This CDR3 region has 16 residues. The germline gives CDR1 SGHTA, CDR2 FQGNSA.

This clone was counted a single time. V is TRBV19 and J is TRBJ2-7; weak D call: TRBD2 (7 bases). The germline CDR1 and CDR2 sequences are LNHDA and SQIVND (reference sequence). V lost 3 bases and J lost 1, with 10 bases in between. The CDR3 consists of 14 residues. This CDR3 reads CASSIEGGSYEQYF. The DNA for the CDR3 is TGTGCCAGTAGTATTGAGGGGGGGTCCTACGAGCAGTACTTC.

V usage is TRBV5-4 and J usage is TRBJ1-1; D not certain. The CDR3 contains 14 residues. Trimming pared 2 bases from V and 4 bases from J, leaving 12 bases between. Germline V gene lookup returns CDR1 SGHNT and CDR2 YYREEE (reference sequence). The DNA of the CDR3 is TGTGCCAGCAGCTTACGGGGTCGGGCCACTGAAGCTTTCTTT. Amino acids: CASSLRGRATEAFF.

CDR3 DNA: TGTGCCAGTAGGAGGAACACCGGGGAGCTGTTTTTT. It is translated as CASRRNTGELFF. The chain has TRBV19 and TRBJ2-2; D unclear. This CDR3 contains 12 residues. Per germline, CDR1 LNHDA and CDR2 SQIVND (reference sequence). The germline V and J ends were trimmed by 6 bases and 1 base, with 3 bases remaining between them.